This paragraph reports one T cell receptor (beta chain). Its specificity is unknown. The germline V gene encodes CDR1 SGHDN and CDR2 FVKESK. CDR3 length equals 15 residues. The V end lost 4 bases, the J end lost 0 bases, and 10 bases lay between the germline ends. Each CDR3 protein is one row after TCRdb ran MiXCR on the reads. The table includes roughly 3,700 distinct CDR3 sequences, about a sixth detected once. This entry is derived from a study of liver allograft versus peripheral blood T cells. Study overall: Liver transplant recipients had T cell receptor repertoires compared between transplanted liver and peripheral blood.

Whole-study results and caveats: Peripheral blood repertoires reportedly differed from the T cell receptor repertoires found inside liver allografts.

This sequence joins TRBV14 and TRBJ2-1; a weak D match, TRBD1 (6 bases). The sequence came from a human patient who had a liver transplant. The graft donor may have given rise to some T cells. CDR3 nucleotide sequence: TGTGCCAGCAGCCGGGACATTGGCTCCTACAATGAGCAGTTCTTC. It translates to CASSRDIGSYNEQFF.